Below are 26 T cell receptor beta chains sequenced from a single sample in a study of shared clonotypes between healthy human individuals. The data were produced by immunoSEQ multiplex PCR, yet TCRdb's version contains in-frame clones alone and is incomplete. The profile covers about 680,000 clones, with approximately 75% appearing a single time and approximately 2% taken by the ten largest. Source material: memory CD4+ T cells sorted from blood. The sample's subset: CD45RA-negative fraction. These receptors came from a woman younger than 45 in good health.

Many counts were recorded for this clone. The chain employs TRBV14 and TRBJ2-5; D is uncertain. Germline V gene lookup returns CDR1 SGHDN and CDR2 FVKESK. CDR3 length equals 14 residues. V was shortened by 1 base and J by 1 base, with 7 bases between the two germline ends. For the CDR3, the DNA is TGTGCCAGCAGCCAAGGGAACCTCCAAGAGACCCAGTACTTC. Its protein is CASSQGNLQETQYF.

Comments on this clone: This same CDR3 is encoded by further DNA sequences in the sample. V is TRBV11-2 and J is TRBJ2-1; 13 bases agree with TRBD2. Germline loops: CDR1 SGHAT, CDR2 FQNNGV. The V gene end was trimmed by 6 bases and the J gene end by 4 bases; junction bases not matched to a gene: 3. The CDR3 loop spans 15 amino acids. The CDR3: CASRETSGGYNEQFF. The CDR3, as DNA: TGTGCCAGCAGGGAGACTAGCGGGGGGTACAATGAGCAGTTCTTC.

The CDR3 reads CASSLARSRYEQYF. The CDR3 bases are TGTGCCAGCAGCTTAGCCAGGTCGCGGTACGAGCAGTACTTC. This chain connects TRBV11-2 to TRBJ2-7, with D unclear. Deletions cut 1 base from V and 4 bases from J, with 11 bases between. Germline CDR1 and CDR2: SGHAT and FQNNGV. This CDR3 is 14 amino acids long.

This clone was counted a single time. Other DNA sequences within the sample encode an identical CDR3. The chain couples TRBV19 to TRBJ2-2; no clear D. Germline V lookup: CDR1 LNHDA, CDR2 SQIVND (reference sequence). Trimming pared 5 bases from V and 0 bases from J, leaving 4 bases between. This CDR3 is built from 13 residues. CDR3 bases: TGTGCCAGTAGTCTAGCGAACACCGGGGAGCTGTTTTTT. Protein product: CASSLANTGELFF. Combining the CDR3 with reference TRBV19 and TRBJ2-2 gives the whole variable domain DGGITQSPKYLFRKEGQNVTLSCEQNLNHDAMYWYRQDPGQGLRLIYYSQIVNDFQKGDIAEGYSVSREKKESFPLTVTSAQKNPTAFYLCASSLANTGELFFGEGSRLTVL.

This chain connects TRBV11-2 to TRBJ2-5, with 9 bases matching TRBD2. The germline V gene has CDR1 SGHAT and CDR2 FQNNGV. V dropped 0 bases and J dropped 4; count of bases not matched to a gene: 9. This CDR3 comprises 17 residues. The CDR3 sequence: CASSLDYAASGVETQYF. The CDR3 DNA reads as TGTGCCAGCAGCTTAGATTACGCGGCTAGCGGGGTAGAGACCCAGTACTTC.

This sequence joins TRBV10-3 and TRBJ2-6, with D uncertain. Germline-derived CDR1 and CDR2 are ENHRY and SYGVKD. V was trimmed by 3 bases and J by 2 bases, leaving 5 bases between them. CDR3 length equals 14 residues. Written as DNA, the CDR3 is TGTGCCATCAGTGATACCACTGGGGCCAACGTCCTGACTTTC. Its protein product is CAISDTTGANVLTF.

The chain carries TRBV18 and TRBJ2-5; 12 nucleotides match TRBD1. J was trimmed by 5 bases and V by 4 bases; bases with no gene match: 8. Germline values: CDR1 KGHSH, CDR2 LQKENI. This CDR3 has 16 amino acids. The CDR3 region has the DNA TGTGCCAGCTCACGGGGACAGGGGGCACTTGAGGAGACCCAGTACTTC. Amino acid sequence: CASSRGQGALEETQYF.

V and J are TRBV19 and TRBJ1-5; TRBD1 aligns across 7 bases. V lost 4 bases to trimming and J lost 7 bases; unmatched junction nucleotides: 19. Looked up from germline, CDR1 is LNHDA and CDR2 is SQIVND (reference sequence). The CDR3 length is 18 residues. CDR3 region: CASSTRRGQTPGTQPQHF. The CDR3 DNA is TGTGCCAGTAGTACCAGAAGGGGACAGACACCGGGAACCCAGCCCCAGCATTTT.

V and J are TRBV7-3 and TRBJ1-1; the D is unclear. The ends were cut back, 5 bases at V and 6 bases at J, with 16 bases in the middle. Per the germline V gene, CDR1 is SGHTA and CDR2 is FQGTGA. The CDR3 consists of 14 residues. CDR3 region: CASSPNAGYAEAFF. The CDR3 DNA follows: TGTGCCAGCAGCCCCAACGCGGGGTACGCTGAAGCTTTCTTT.

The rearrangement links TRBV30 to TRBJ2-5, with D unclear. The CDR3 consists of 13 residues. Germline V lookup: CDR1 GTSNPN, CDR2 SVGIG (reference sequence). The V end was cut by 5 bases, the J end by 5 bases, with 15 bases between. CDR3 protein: CAWDKRNGETQYF. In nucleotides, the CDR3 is TGTGCCTGGGATAAGAGAAATGGTGAGACCCAGTACTTC.

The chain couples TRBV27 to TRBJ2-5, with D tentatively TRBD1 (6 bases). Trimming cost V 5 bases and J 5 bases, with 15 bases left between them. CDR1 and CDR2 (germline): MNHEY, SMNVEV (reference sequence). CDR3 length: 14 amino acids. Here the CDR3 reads CASSRAGDAETQYF. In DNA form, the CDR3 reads TGTGCCAGCAGTCGGGCAGGGGATGCGGAGACCCAGTACTTC.

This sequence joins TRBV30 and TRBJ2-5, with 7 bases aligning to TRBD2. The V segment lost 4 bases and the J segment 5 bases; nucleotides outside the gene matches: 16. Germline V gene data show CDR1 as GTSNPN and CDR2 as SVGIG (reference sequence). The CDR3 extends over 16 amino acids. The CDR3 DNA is TGTGCCTGGAATTCAGGTTCCAGCGGGATTGTGGAGACCCAGTACTTC. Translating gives CAWNSGSSGIVETQYF. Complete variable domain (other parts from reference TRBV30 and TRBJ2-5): SQTIHQWPATLVQPVGSPLSLECTVEGTSNPNLYWYRQAAGRGLQLLFYSVGIGQISSEVPQNLSASRPQDRQFILSSKKLLLSDSGFYLCAWNSGSSGIVETQYFGPGTRLLVL.

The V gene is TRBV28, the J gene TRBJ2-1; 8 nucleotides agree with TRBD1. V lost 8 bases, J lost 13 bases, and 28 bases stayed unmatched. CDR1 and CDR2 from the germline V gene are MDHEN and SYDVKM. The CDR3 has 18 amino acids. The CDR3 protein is CASSHRPPWGTGGSLQFF. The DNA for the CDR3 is TGTGCCAGCTCTCACCGACCGCCCTGGGGCACAGGGGGTTCGTTACAGTTCTTC.

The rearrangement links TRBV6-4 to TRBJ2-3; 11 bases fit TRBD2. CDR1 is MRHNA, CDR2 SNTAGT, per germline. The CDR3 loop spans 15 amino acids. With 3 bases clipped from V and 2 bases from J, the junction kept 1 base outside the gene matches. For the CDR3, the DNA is TGTGCCAGCAGTGAACTAGCGGGAGCCACAGATACGCAGTATTTT. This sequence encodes CASSELAGATDTQYF.

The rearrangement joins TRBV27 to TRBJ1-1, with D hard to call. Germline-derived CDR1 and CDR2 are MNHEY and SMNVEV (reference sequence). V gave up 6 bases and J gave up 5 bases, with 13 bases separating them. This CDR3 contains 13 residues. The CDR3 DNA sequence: TGTGCCAGCAGGTCTTTTGGGATGACTGAAGCTTTCTTT. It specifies CASRSFGMTEAFF.

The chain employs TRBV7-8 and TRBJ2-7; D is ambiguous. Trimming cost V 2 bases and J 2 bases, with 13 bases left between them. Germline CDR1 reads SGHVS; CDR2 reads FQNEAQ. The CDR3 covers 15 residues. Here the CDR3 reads CASSLRRGAPYEQYF. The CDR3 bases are TGTGCCAGCAGCTTAAGGCGAGGTGCCCCCTACGAGCAGTACTTC.

This CDR3 is CASFNPGTEAFF. CDR3 nucleotides: TGCGCCAGCTTCAATCCGGGCACTGAAGCTTTCTTT. The gene calls are TRBV5-1 and TRBJ1-1; no clear D gene. The V gene lost 7 bases and the J gene lost 4 bases, with 11 bases spanning the gap. Germline CDR1 SGHRS, CDR2 YFSETQ. This CDR3 spans 12 amino acids.

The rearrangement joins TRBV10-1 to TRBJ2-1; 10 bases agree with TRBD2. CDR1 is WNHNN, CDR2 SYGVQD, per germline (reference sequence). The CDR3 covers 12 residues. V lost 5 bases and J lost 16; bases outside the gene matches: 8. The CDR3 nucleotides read TGCGCCAGCAGTAAGACTAGCGGGCGGGGTTTCTTC. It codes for CASSKTSGRGFF.

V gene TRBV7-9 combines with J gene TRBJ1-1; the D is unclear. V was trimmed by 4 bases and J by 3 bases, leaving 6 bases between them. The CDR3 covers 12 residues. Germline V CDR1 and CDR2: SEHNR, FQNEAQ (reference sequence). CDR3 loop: CASSYGDTEAFF. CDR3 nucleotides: TGTGCCAGCAGCTACGGAGACACTGAAGCTTTCTTT.

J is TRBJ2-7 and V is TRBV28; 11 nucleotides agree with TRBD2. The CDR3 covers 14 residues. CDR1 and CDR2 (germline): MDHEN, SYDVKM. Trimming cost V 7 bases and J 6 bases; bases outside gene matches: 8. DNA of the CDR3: TGTGCCAGCACCTTTAGCGGGAGGGCCGGCGAGCAGTACTTC. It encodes CASTFSGRAGEQYF.

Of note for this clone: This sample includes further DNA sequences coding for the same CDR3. The CDR3 nucleotides read TGCGCCAGCAGCTTGGCGCAGGGGGCTTCTACAGATACGCAGTATTTT. It is translated as CASSLAQGASTDTQYF. This chain uses TRBV5-1 with TRBJ2-3, with TRBD1 matching 8 bases. Trimming removed 0 bases from V and 3 bases from J; junction bases left unmatched: 6. The CDR3 consists of 16 residues. Germline V gene data show CDR1 as SGHRS and CDR2 as YFSETQ. Filled out from reference TRBV5-1 and TRBJ2-3, the complete variable domain reads KAGVTQTPRYLIKTRGQQVTLSCSPISGHRSVSWYQQTPGQGLQFLFEYFSETQRNKGNFPGRFSGRQFSNSRSEMNVSTLELGDSALYLCASSLAQGASTDTQYFGPGTRLTVL.

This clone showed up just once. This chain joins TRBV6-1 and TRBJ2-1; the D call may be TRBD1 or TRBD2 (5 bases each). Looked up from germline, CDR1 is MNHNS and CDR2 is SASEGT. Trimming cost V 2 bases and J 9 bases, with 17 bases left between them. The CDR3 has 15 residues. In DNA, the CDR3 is TGTGCCAGCAGTGAACGGGGCCTAATGCTTGGTGAGCAGTTCTTC. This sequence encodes CASSERGLMLGEQFF.

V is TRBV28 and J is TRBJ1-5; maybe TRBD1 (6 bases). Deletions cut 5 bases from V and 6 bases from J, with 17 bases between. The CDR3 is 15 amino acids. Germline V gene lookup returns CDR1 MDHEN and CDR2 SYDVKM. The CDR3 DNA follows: TGTGCCAGCAGTCCGCTTTCAGGGGCAATTCAGCCCCAGCATTTT. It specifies CASSPLSGAIQPQHF.

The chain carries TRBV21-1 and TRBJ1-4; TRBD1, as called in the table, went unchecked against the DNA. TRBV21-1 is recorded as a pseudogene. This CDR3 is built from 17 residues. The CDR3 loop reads CASSEQGESATNEKLFF. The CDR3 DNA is TGTGCCAGCAGTGAACAGGGGGAGAGTGCAACTAATGAAAAACTGTTTTTT.

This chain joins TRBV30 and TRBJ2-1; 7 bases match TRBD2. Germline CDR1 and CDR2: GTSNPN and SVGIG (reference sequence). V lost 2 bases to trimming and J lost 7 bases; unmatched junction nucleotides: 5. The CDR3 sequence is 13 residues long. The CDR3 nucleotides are TGTGCCTGGAGTCCCGGGACTATGAATGAGCAGTTCTTC. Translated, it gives CAWSPGTMNEQFF. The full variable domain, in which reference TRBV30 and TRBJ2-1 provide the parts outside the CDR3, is SQTIHQWPATLVQPVGSPLSLECTVEGTSNPNLYWYRQAAGRGLQLLFYSVGIGQISSEVPQNLSASRPQDRQFILSSKKLLLSDSGFYLCAWSPGTMNEQFFGPGTRLTVL.

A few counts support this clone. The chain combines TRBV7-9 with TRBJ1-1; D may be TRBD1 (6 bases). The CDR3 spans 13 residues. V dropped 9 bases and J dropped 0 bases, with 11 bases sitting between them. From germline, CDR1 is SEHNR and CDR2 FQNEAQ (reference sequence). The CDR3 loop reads CASGGQMNTEAFF. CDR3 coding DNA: TGTGCCAGTGGCGGACAGATGAACACTGAAGCTTTCTTT.